The present T cell receptor (beta chain) was sequenced within a study of cytotoxic CD8 clonotypes in ibrutinib-treated CLL. About the research overall: The group held 11 to 12 relapsed/refractory and 15 treatment-naive patients, with under 18 IGHV unmutated. Sequencing produced an average of around 260,000 productive templates and 94,082 productive rearrangements per sample.

This clone was recorded once. Antigen specificity is unknown. Findings and caveats of the study: Increased clonality at ibrutinib response gave way to a return toward baseline at progression.

Only in-frame clones appear in the TCRdb table, and some are missing; sequencing was by immunoSEQ multiplex PCR. The data contain 150,000 to 200,000 clones, over 75% of them singletons. Germline V gives CDR1 MNHEY, CDR2 SMNVEV (reference sequence). V dropped 5 bases and J dropped 5 bases, with 14 bases sitting between them. The CDR3 consists of 14 residues. This receptor was obtained from a human donor with chronic lymphocytic leukemia. This chain connects TRBV27 to TRBJ2-3; D tentatively fits TRBD1 or TRBD2 (5 bases each). Sequences were derived from PBMCs, sampled at disease progression, from a patient treated with ibrutinib. The CDR3, as DNA: TGTGCCAGCAGTCCTTGGGGGAAAGGAGATACGCAGTATTTT. Translating it yields CASSPWGKGDTQYF.